The 2 T cell receptor beta chains below were found in one sample sequenced in a study of chemoradiotherapy in HPV16-positive cancers. Libraries were prepared by immunoSEQ multiplex PCR; TCRdb keeps only in-frame clonotypes and omits some of them. Among about 68,000 clones, roughly 86% were seen once, and the ten largest hold just over 4%. The sample in question was blood, obtained from a patient who underwent chemoradiotherapy. These TCRs come from a human donor with HPV-associated anogenital cancer.

This clone was counted only a few times. The chain has TRBV19 and TRBJ1-2; D is unclear. Trimming cost V 9 bases and J 6 bases, with 20 bases left between them. Germline lookup yields CDR1 LNHDA and CDR2 SQIVND (reference sequence). The CDR3 consists of 14 residues. The CDR3 sequence: CASRLFGSPDGYTF. For the CDR3, the DNA is TGTGCCAGCAGGTTATTTGGGTCCCCCGATGGCTACACCTTC.

In this sample, this clone turned up once. The J gene is TRBJ2-7, the V gene TRBV5-1; no clear D gene. Germline CDR1 SGHRS, CDR2 YFSETQ. The CDR3 is 15 amino acids. V was shortened by 2 bases and J by 3 bases, with 15 bases between the two germline ends. In DNA, the CDR3 is TGCGCCAGCAGCTTAGACGGTACTTCGGACTACGAGCAGTACTTC. Amino acids: CASSLDGTSDYEQYF.